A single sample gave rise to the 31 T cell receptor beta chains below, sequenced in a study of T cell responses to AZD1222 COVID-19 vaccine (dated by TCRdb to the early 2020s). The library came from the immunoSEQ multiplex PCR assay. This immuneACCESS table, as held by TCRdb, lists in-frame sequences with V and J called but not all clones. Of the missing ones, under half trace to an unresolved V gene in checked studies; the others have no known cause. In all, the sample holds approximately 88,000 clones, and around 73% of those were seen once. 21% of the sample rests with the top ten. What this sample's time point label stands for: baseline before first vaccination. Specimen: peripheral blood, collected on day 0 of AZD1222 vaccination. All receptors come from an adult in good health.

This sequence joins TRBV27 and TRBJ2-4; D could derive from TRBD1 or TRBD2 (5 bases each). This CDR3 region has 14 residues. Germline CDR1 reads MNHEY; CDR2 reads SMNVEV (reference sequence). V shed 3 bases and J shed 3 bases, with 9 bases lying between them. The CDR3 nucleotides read TGTGCCAGCAGTTTTGGGACCGGCAAAAACATTCAGTACTTC. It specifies CASSFGTGKNIQYF.

The CDR3: CASSLDRSNYYGYTF. CDR3 nucleotide sequence: TGTGCCAGCAGCTTGGACCGGTCTAATTACTATGGCTACACCTTC. This chain uses TRBV5-5 with TRBJ1-2; D not certain. Germline CDR1 SGHKS, CDR2 YYEKEE (reference sequence). With 0 bases removed from V and 3 bases from J, the gap between germline ends came to 12 bases. This CDR3 comprises 15 residues.

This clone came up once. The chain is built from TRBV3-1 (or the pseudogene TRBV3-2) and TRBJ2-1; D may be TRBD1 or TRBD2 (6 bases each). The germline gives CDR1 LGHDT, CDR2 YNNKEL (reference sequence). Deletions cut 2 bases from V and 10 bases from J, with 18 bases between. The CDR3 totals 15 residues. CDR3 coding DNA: TGTGCCAGCAGCCAAAACTGGGGGGCGGTTGGGGAGCAGTTCTTC. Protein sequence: CASSQNWGAVGEQFF.

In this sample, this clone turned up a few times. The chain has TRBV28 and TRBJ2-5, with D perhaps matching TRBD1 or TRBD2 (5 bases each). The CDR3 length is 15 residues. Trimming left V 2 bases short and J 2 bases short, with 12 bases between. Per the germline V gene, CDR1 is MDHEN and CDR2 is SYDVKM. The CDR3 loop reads CASSLGGTNQETQYF. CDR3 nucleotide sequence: TGTGCCAGCAGTTTAGGGGGTACGAATCAAGAGACCCAGTACTTC.

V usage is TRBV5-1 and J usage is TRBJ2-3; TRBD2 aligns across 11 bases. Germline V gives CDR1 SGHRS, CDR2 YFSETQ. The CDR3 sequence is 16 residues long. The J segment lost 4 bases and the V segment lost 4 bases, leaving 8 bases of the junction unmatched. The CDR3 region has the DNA TGCGCCAGCAGCACCACTAGCGGGAGTAAGGCAGATACGCAGTATTTT. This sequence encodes CASSTTSGSKADTQYF.

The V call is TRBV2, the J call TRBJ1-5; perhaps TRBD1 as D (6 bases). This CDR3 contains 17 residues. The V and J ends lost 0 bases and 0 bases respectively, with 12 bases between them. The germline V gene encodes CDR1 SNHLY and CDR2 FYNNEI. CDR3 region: CASSEAGQSYSNQPQHF. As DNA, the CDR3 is TGTGCCAGCAGTGAAGCGGGACAAAGCTATAGCAATCAGCCCCAGCATTTT.

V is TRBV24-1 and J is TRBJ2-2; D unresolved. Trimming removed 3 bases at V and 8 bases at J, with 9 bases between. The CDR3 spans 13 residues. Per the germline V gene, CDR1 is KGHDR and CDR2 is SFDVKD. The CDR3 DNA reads TGTGCCACCAGTGATCCCCGGTCTGGGGAGCTGTTTTTT. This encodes CATSDPRSGELFF.

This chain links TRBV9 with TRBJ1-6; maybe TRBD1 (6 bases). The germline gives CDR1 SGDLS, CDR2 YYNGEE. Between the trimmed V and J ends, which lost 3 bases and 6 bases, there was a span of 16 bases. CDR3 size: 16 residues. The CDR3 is CASSADGGQGNSPLHF. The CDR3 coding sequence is TGTGCCAGCAGCGCAGACGGGGGGCAGGGTAATTCACCCCTCCACTTT. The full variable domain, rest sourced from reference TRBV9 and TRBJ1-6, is DSGVTQTPKHLITATGQRVTLRCSPRSGDLSVYWYQQSLDQGLQFLIQYYNGEERAKGNILERFSAQQFPDLHSELNLSSLELGDSALYFCASSADGGQGNSPLHFGNGTRLTVT.

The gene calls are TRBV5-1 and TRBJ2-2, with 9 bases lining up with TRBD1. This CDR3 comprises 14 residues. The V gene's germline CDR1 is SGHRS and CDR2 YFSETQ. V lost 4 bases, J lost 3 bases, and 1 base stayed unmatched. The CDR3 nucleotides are TGCGCCAGCAGCGGGACAGGGTACACCGGGGAGCTGTTTTTT. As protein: CASSGTGYTGELFF.

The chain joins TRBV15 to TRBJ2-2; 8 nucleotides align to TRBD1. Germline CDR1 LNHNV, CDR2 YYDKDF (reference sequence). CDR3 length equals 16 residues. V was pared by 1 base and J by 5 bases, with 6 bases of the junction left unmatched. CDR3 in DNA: TGTGCCACCAGCAGAGGCCGTCAGGGGGCGACCGGGGAGCTGTTTTTT. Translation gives CATSRGRQGATGELFF.

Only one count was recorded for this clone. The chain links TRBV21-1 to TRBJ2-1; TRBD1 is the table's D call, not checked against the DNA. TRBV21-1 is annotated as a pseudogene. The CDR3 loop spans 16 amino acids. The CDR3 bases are TGTGCCAGCAGCAAAAAACGGACAGGGGAGGACAATGAGCAGTTCTTC. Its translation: CASSKKRTGEDNEQFF.

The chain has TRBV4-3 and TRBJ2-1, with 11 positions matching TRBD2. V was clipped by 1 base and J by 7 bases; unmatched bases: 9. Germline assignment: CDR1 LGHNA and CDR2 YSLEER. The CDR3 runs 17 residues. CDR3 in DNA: TGCGCCAGCAGCCAAGCTGTAGCGGGAGGGCCATGGAATGAGCAGTTCTTC. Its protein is CASSQAVAGGPWNEQFF.

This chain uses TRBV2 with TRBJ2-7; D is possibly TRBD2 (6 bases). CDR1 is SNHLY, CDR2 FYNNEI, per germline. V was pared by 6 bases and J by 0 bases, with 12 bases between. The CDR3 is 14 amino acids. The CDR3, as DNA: TGTGCCAGCAGCCGGGACTTGTTCTCCTACGAGCAGTACTTC. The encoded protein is CASSRDLFSYEQYF.

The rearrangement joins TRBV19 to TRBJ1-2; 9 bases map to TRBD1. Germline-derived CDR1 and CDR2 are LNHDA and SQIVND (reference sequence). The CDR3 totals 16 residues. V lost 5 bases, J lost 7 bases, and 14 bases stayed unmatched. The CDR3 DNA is TGTGCCAGTAGTCCTACCCAAACCGGGACAGGGATTGGCTACACCTTC. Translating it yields CASSPTQTGTGIGYTF. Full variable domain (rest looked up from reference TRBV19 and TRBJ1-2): DGGITQSPKYLFRKEGQNVTLSCEQNLNHDAMYWYRQDPGQGLRLIYYSQIVNDFQKGDIAEGYSVSREKKESFPLTVTSAQKNPTAFYLCASSPTQTGTGIGYTFGSGTRLTVV.

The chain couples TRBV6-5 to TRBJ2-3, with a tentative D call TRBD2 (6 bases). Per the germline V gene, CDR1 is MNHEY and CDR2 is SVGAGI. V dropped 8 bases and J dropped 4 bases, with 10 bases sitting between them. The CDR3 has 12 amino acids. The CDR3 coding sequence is TGTGCCAGCGCCGGACTATCAGATACGCAGTATTTT. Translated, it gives CASAGLSDTQYF.

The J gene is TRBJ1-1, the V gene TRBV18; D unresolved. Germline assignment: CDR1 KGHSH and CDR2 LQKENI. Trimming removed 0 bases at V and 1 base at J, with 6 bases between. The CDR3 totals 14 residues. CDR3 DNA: TGTGCCAGCTCACCACCGCATACGAACACTGAAGCTTTCTTT. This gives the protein CASSPPHTNTEAFF.

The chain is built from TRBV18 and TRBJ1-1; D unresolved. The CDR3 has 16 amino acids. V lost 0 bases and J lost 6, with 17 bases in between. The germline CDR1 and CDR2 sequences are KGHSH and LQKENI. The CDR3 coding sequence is TGTGCCAGCTCACCACCGAGCGCCAACGCCGGCGCTGAAGCTTTCTTT. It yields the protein CASSPPSANAGAEAFF.

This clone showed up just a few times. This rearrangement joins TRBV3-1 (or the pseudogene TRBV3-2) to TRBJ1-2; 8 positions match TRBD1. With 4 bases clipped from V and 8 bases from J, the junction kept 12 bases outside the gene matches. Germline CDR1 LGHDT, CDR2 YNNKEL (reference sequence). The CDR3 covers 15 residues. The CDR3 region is CASSLLDREGYGYTF. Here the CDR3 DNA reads TGTGCCAGCAGCCTTCTGGACAGGGAGGGATACGGCTACACCTTC.

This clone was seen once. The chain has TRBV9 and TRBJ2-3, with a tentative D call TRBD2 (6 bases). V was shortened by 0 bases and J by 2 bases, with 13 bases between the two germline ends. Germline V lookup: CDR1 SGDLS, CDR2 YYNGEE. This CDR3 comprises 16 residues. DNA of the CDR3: TGTGCCAGCAGCGTAGCTAGTAGCGGTTACACAGATACGCAGTATTTT. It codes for CASSVASSGYTDTQYF.

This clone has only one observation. The CDR3 DNA reads TGTGCCAGTAGCAAGGGGAACAATCAGCCCCAGCATTTT. Its translation: CASSKGNNQPQHF. The V and J genes are TRBV19 and TRBJ1-5; D may be TRBD1 (5 bases). This CDR3 has 13 residues. V was shortened by 6 bases and J by 3 bases, with 9 bases between the two germline ends. Germline lookup yields CDR1 LNHDA and CDR2 SQIVND (reference sequence).

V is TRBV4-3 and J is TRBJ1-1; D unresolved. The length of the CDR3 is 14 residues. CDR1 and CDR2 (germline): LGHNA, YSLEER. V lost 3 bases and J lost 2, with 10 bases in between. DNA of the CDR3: TGCGCCAGCAGCCATGAGAGAGTAAACACTGAAGCTTTCTTT. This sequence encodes CASSHERVNTEAFF.

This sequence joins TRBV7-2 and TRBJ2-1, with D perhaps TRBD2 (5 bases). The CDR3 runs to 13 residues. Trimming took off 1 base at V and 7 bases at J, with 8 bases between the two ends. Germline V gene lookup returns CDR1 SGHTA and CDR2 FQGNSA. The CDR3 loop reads CASSLERGNEQFF. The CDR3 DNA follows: TGTGCCAGCAGCTTAGAACGGGGTAATGAGCAGTTCTTC.

CDR3 DNA sequence: TGTGCCAGCAGTCCCTCACCGGGACTAGCGGCCACCTACGAGCAGTACTTC. Translated: CASSPSPGLAATYEQYF. The J gene is TRBJ2-7, the V gene TRBV27, with 11 bases that match TRBD2. Germline V gene lookup returns CDR1 MNHEY and CDR2 SMNVEV (reference sequence). The CDR3 contains 17 residues. Unmatched junction bases numbered 11, after V lost 5 bases and J lost 2 bases.

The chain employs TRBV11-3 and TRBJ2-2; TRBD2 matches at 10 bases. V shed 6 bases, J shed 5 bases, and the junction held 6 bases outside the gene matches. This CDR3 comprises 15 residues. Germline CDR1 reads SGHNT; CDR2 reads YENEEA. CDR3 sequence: CASSRGTSVTGELFF. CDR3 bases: TGTGCCAGCAGTCGTGGGACTAGCGTGACCGGGGAGCTGTTTTTT.

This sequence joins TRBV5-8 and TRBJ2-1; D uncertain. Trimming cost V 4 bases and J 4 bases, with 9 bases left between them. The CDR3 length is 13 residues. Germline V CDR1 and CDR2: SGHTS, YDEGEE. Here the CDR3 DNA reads TGTGCCAGCAGCCCGGCTGGATACAATGAGCAGTTCTTC. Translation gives CASSPAGYNEQFF.

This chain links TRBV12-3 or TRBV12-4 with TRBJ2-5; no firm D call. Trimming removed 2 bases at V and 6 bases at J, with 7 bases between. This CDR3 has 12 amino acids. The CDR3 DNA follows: TGTGCCAGCAGTTTAATATCAAAGACCCAGTACTTC. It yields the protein CASSLISKTQYF.

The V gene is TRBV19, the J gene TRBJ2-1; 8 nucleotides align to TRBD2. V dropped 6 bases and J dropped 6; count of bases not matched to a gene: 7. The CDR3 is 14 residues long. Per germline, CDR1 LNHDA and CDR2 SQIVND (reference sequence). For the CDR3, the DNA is TGTGCCAGTAGGTTAAGCGGGAGTATCAATGAGCAGTTCTTC. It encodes CASRLSGSINEQFF.

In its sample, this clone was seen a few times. CDR3 loop: CASSQDTHRPLSPLHF. The CDR3 region has the DNA TGTGCCAGCAGCCAAGATACCCACAGGCCTCTTTCACCCCTCCACTTT. The chain uses TRBV3-1 (or the pseudogene TRBV3-2) and TRBJ1-6; possibly TRBD1 for D (5 bases). Germline lookup yields CDR1 LGHDT and CDR2 YNNKEL (reference sequence). Trimming cost V 0 bases and J 9 bases, with 15 bases left between them. The CDR3 has 16 residues.

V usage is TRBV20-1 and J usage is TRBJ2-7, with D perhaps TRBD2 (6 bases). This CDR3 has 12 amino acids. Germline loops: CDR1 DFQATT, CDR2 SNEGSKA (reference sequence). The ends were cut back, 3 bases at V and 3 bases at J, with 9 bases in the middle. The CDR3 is CSASTGLYEQYF. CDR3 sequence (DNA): TGCAGTGCTAGTACGGGACTCTACGAGCAGTACTTC.

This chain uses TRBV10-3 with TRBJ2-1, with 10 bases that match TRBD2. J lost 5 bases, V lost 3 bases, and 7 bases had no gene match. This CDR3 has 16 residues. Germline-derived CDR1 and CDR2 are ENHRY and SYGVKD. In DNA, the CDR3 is TGTGCCATCAGTGATCCTAGCGGGAGTGTCAACAATGAGCAGTTCTTC. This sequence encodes CAISDPSGSVNNEQFF.

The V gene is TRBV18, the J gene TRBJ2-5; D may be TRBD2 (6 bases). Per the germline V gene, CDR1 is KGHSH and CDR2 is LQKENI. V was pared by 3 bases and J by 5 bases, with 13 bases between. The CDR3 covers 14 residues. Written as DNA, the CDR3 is TGTGCCAGCTCACCCGGGGGAGCCTGGGAGACCCAGTACTTC. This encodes CASSPGGAWETQYF.